Listed below are T cell receptor beta chains from one sample, sequenced in a study of T cells of healthy individuals. TCRdb itself ran the 5' RACE reads through MiXCR, one entry per CDR3 protein. The data contain about 96,000 distinct CDR3 sequences, about 16% of them singletons. These receptors were collected from a human donor in good health. Both conserved end residues are part of each CDR3. D genes are given only for firm matches. Clone size appears in some rows only: once, few, many, or a class for an expanded clone.

V: TRBV13; J: TRBJ2-3; D: TRBD1; size: few; CDR3: CASSLRDRGTDTQYF; DNA: TGTGCCAGCAGCCTCCGGGACAGGGGTACAGATACGCAGTATTTT
V: TRBV28; J: TRBJ2-3; D: TRBD2; size: many; CDR3: CASSSRTSGSTDTQYF; DNA: TGTGCCAGCAGTTCTAGGACTAGCGGAAGCACAGATACGCAGTATTTT
V: TRBV5-6; J: TRBJ1-2; D: TRBD1; size: few; CDR3: CASSLGGRDSGPNGYTF; DNA: TGTGCCAGCAGCTTAGGCGGCAGGGACAGCGGCCCAAATGGCTACACCTTC
V: TRBV4-3; J: TRBJ2-7; D: TRBD1; size: NA; CDR3: CASSPGTGQGAYEQYF; DNA: TGCGCCAGCAGCCCAGGCACGGGACAGGGGGCTTACGAGCAGTACTTC
V: TRBV20-1; J: TRBJ2-3; D: NA; size: many; CDR3: CSARDRGVTDTQYF; DNA: TGCAGTGCTAGAGATCGAGGCGTCACAGATACGCAGTATTTT
V: TRBV5-5; J: TRBJ1-5; D: NA; size: NA; CDR3: CASSPYRDNQPQHF; DNA: TGTGCCAGCAGCCCCTACAGGGACAATCAGCCCCAGCATTTT
V: TRBV10-3; J: TRBJ2-2; D: NA; size: few; CDR3: CAISEFGPDRGELFF; DNA: TGTGCCATCAGTGAGTTTGGACCAGACCGCGGGGAGCTGTTTTTT
V: TRBV12-3/TRBV12-4; J: TRBJ2-1; D: TRBD2; size: NA; CDR3: CASSSPLAGDYNEQFF; DNA: TGTGCCAGCAGTTCCCCTTTAGCGGGGGACTACAATGAGCAGTTCTTC
V: TRBV7-2; J: TRBJ2-1; D: NA; size: NA; CDR3: CASSPHRNEQFF; DNA: TGTGCCAGCAGCCCTCACAGGAATGAGCAGTTCTTC
V: TRBV7-2; J: TRBJ2-5; D: TRBD2; size: NA; CDR3: CASSLGLAERETQYF; DNA: TGTGCCAGCAGCTTGGGACTAGCGGAAAGGGAGACCCAGTACTTC
V: TRBV4-3; J: TRBJ2-7; D: NA; size: many; CDR3: CASSQGRSYEQYF; DNA: TGCGCCAGCAGCCAGGGACGGTCCTACGAGCAGTACTTC
V: TRBV6-2/TRBV6-3; J: TRBJ2-2; D: NA; size: NA; CDR3: CAAGTPFSSTGELFF; DNA: TGTGCCGCCGGGACCCCTTTCTCATCTACCGGGGAGCTGTTTTTT
V: TRBV6-5; J: TRBJ2-7; D: TRBD1; size: NA; CDR3: CASSYDRGEQYF; DNA: TGTGCCAGCAGTTACGACAGGGGCGAGCAGTACTTC
V: TRBV9; J: TRBJ2-1; D: NA; size: many; CDR3: CASSAGAYNEQFF; DNA: TGTGCCAGCAGCGCCGGCGCCTACAATGAGCAGTTCTTC
V: TRBV5-1; J: TRBJ1-6; D: TRBD1; size: many; CDR3: CASSGTVYNSPLHF; DNA: TGCGCCAGCAGCGGGACAGTCTATAATTCACCCCTCCACTTT
V: TRBV10-3; J: TRBJ2-7; D: NA; size: many; CDR3: CAISESGPTYEQYF; DNA: TGTGCCATCAGTGAGTCGGGGCCTACCTACGAGCAGTACTTC
V: TRBV5-1; J: TRBJ2-3; D: NA; size: NA; CDR3: CASSQQGPSTDTQYF; DNA: TGCGCCAGCAGCCAACAGGGACCGAGCACAGATACGCAGTATTTT
V: TRBV2; J: TRBJ2-5; D: NA; size: few; CDR3: CASSGSIGEEETQYF; DNA: TGTGCCAGCAGTGGTAGTATAGGAGAGGAAGAGACCCAGTACTTC
V: TRBV29-1; J: TRBJ2-5; D: NA; size: NA; CDR3: CSVLAGPETQYF; DNA: TGCAGCGTCCTGGCGGGGCCAGAGACCCAGTACTTC
V: TRBV27; J: TRBJ2-2; D: NA; size: few; CDR3: CASSLVLRGTGELFF; DNA: TGTGCCAGCAGTTTAGTTTTGAGGGGCACCGGGGAGCTGTTTTTT
V: TRBV15; J: TRBJ1-1; D: NA; size: NA; CDR3: CATSRDRRAAEAFF; DNA: TGTGCCACCAGCAGAGATCGCAGGGCCGCTGAAGCTTTCTTT
V: TRBV10-3; J: TRBJ2-3; D: TRBD1; size: many; CDR3: CAISELPGQGTDTQYF; DNA: TGTGCCATCAGTGAGTTGCCGGGACAGGGAACAGATACGCAGTATTTT
V: TRBV7-2; J: TRBJ1-1; D: NA; size: NA; CDR3: CASSLGVGAFF; DNA: TGTGCCAGCAGCTTAGGAGTAGGAGCTTTCTTT
V: TRBV6-2/TRBV6-3; J: TRBJ1-1; D: NA; size: few; CDR3: CASSYSISFWGDTEAFF; DNA: TGTGCCAGCAGTTACTCGATTAGTTTCTGGGGTGACACTGAAGCTTTCTTT
V: TRBV28; J: TRBJ2-3; D: NA; size: NA; CDR3: CASIPGGGTDTQYF; DNA: TGTGCCAGCATCCCGGGGGGCGGCACAGATACGCAGTATTTT
V: TRBV25-1; J: TRBJ1-2; D: TRBD1; size: many; CDR3: CASSESRTGESGYTF; DNA: TGTGCCAGCAGTGAATCCAGGACAGGGGAGTCCGGCTACACCTTC
V: TRBV7-9; J: TRBJ2-1; D: TRBD2; size: NA; CDR3: CASSSRRAGGHSYNEQFF; DNA: TGTGCCAGCAGCTCAAGAAGAGCGGGGGGCCACTCCTACAATGAGCAGTTCTTC
V: TRBV7-7; J: TRBJ2-5; D: NA; size: few; CDR3: CASSLFGNQETQYF; DNA: TGTGCCAGCAGCTTATTTGGAAACCAAGAGACCCAGTACTTC
V: TRBV24-1; J: TRBJ2-1; D: TRBD1; size: NA; CDR3: CATSDSGTGGIEQFF; DNA: TGTGCCACCAGTGACTCCGGGACAGGGGGTATTGAGCAGTTCTTC
V: TRBV6-4; J: TRBJ2-1; D: NA; size: many; CDR3: CASSDGRGEANEQFF; DNA: TGTGCCAGCAGTGACGGCAGGGGGGAGGCCAATGAGCAGTTCTTC
V: TRBV11-2; J: TRBJ1-1; D: TRBD1; size: few; CDR3: CASSHTYRGDTEAFF; DNA: TGTGCCAGCAGCCACACTTACAGGGGGGACACTGAAGCTTTCTTT
V: TRBV12-3/TRBV12-4; J: TRBJ2-6; D: NA; size: few; CDR3: CASNFRSSGANVLTF; DNA: TGTGCCAGCAATTTCCGGAGTTCTGGGGCCAACGTCCTGACTTTC
V: TRBV6-6; J: TRBJ1-2; D: TRBD1; size: NA; CDR3: CASSYRQGGGNGYTF; DNA: TGTGCCAGCAGTTACCGACAGGGGGGGGGGAATGGCTACACCTTC
V: TRBV6-2/TRBV6-3; J: TRBJ2-7; D: NA; size: many; CDR3: CASSFQGPKGEQYF; DNA: TGTGCCAGCAGTTTCCAGGGGCCTAAGGGCGAGCAGTACTTC
V: TRBV7-9; J: TRBJ1-6; D: NA; size: NA; CDR3: CASSTAGHRSPLHF; DNA: TGTGCCAGCAGCACCGCTGGACACCGTTCACCCCTCCACTTT
V: TRBV6-5; J: TRBJ1-1; D: NA; size: few; CDR3: CASRTTGSVLNTEAFF; DNA: TGTGCCAGCAGGACAACAGGGTCAGTCCTGAACACTGAAGCTTTCTTT
V: TRBV20-1; J: TRBJ1-6; D: NA; size: NA; CDR3: CSARDLGGASAYNSPLHF; DNA: TGCAGTGCTAGAGATTTAGGGGGGGCGAGCGCCTATAATTCACCCCTCCACTTT
V: TRBV20-1; J: TRBJ2-5; D: NA; size: NA; CDR3: CSAQQGMGTQYF; DNA: TGCAGTGCCCAACAGGGAATGGGGACCCAGTACTTC
V: TRBV27; J: TRBJ2-7; D: TRBD2; size: NA; CDR3: CASRRMFGRDDEQYF; DNA: TGTGCCAGCAGACGGATGTTCGGGAGGGACGACGAGCAGTACTTC
V: TRBV20-1; J: TRBJ1-1; D: NA; size: NA; CDR3: CSARLQGYSLFF; DNA: TGCAGTGCTAGATTACAGGGATACTCTCTTTTCTTT
V: TRBV11-2; J: TRBJ2-2; D: TRBD1; size: NA; CDR3: CASSVGTWDRNTGELFF; DNA: TGTGCCAGCAGCGTAGGAACATGGGACAGGAACACCGGGGAGCTGTTTTTT
V: TRBV5-1; J: TRBJ1-3; D: NA; size: many; CDR3: CASSLIGRSSGNTIYF; DNA: TGCGCCAGCAGCTTGATTGGACGGAGCTCTGGAAACACCATATATTTT
V: TRBV6-2/TRBV6-3; J: TRBJ2-7; D: NA; size: few; CDR3: CASGLVGEQYF; DNA: TGTGCCAGCGGGCTTGTGGGCGAGCAGTACTTC
V: TRBV7-2; J: TRBJ2-7; D: NA; size: NA; CDR3: CASSLAGATYEQYF; DNA: TGTGCCAGCAGCTTAGCGGGGGCGACCTACGAGCAGTACTTC